A single sample gave rise to the 18 T cell receptor beta chains below, sequenced in a study of T cells in Graves' hyperthyroidism and ophthalmopathy. RNA transcripts gave rise to amplified TCR beta CDR3 regions. First-round RT-PCR targeting the TCR CDR3 was performed with the HTBI primer set. TCRdb re-called the multiplex PCR reads with MiXCR, one entry per CDR3 protein. The data contain 640,000 or so distinct CDR3 sequences, approximately 15% of them seen just once; the ten biggest clones take up over 6%. The sequenced sample consisted of blood. Receptors were obtained from a woman between 18 and 30 years old with Graves' ophthalmopathy.

This clonotype was seen more than once but under ten times. V is TRBV3-1 and J is TRBJ2-1; 7 positions agree with TRBD2. With 0 bases clipped from V and 3 bases from J, the junction kept 5 bases outside the gene matches. The CDR3 extends over 16 amino acids. Germline assignment: CDR1 LGHDT and CDR2 YNNKEL (reference sequence). The CDR3 loop is CASSQDWAGVYNEQFF. For the CDR3, the DNA is TGTGCCAGCAGCCAAGATTGGGCGGGAGTCTACAATGAGCAGTTCTTC.

This clonotype has ten or more counts. The chain carries TRBV28 and TRBJ1-3; D is unclear. The germline gives CDR1 MDHEN, CDR2 SYDVKM. The CDR3 consists of 14 residues. Trimming stripped 4 bases from V and 8 bases from J, with 15 bases between. CDR3 in DNA: TGTGCCAGCAGTTCTATGGCCCGGGTAGACACCATATATTTT. Its translation: CASSSMARVDTIYF.

This clonotype was observed a few times. The chain has TRBV12-3 or TRBV12-4 and TRBJ2-1; D is unclear. CDR3 length: 14 amino acids. The V end lost 6 bases, the J end lost 2 bases, and 11 bases lay between the germline ends. The CDR3 DNA follows: TGTGCCAGCAGAGGCGCGGAACCCTACAATGAGCAGTTCTTC. Translating it yields CASRGAEPYNEQFF.

Points on this clonotype: It may be a read error: a sequence one base away is much more abundant. The genes are TRBV5-5 and TRBJ2-7, with D possibly being TRBD2 (6 bases). Germline CDR1 and CDR2: SGHKS and YYEKEE (reference sequence). Trimming cost V 4 bases and J 7 bases, with 24 bases left between them. The CDR3 contains 16 residues. In DNA, the CDR3 is TGTGCCAGCAGCCCCCGGGACTTTCGACTTTCCAATGAGCAGTACTTC. Translated, it gives CASSPRDFRLSNEQYF.

This rearrangement joins TRBV6-1 to TRBJ2-2; 10 nucleotides line up with TRBD2. V lost 6 bases, J lost 5 bases, and 6 bases stayed unmatched. Germline values: CDR1 MNHNS, CDR2 SASEGT. This CDR3 is 15 amino acids long. CDR3 sequence reads: CASSASGRGTGELFF. CDR3 coding DNA: TGTGCCAGCAGCGCTAGCGGGAGAGGTACCGGGGAGCTGTTTTTT.

This clonotype was detected only a few times. The J gene is TRBJ1-1, the V gene TRBV29-1, with D uncertain. Trimming removed 2 bases at V and 7 bases at J, with 8 bases between. The CDR3 contains 11 residues. The germline gives CDR1 SQVTM, CDR2 ANQGSEA. The CDR3 spells CSVENGLEAFF. In DNA, the CDR3 is TGCAGCGTTGAAAACGGGCTTGAAGCTTTCTTT.

Concerning this clonotype itself: A much larger clone is a single base away; this may be a read error. V usage is TRBV5-8 and J usage is TRBJ2-3; D possibly matches TRBD1 or TRBD2 (6 bases each). The CDR3 loop spans 14 amino acids. CDR1 SGHTS and CDR2 YDEGEE come from the germline V gene. CDR3 sequence: CASRSRGAADMQYF. In DNA, the CDR3 is TGTGCCAGCCGTAGTAGGGGGGCTGCAGATATGCAGTATTTT.

This chain connects TRBV27 to TRBJ2-1; 12 bases are shared with TRBD2. This CDR3 has 15 residues. The V segment lost 1 base and the J segment 9 bases; nucleotides outside the gene matches: 4. Germline V CDR1 and CDR2: MNHEY, SMNVEV (reference sequence). The CDR3 coding sequence is TGTGCCAGCAGTTTATTCGGACTAGCGGGATCTGAGCAGTTCTTC. Protein product: CASSLFGLAGSEQFF.

This clonotype showed up many times. This chain uses TRBV28 with TRBJ1-1; 9 bases align to TRBD1. Looked up from germline, CDR1 is MDHEN and CDR2 is SYDVKM. The junction had 11 bases not matched to a gene; V was cut back by 5 bases and J by 1 base. This CDR3 has 17 amino acids. The CDR3 reads CASSPSGTGSRNTEAFF. The DNA for the CDR3 is TGTGCCAGCAGTCCATCCGGGACAGGGAGTAGGAACACTGAAGCTTTCTTT.

This clonotype was detected ten times or more. In nucleotides, the CDR3 is TGTGCCAGCAGCTTAATGGGGGGGTTCACAGATACGCAGTATTTT. Amino acid sequence: CASSLMGGFTDTQYF. The chain joins TRBV7-8 to TRBJ2-3; 7 bases align to TRBD2. CDR3 size: 15 residues. Germline CDR1 is SGHVS and CDR2 is FQNEAQ. The V and J ends lost 2 bases and 2 bases, in that order; junction bases with no gene match: 4.

The chain's CDR3 is CASHTGRNYNEQFF. In nucleotides, the CDR3 is TGTGCCAGCCATACAGGGAGGAACTACAATGAGCAGTTCTTC. The chain links TRBV28 to TRBJ2-1; D possibly uses TRBD1 or TRBD2 (6 bases each). V lost 8 bases and J lost 3, with 14 bases in between. This CDR3 comprises 14 residues. Germline V lookup: CDR1 MDHEN, CDR2 SYDVKM.

This clonotype has more than one count but fewer than ten. The chain links TRBV9 to TRBJ2-7; no clear D. CDR3 length: 15 residues. Trimming pared 4 bases from V and 4 bases from J, leaving 18 bases between. Germline CDR1 and CDR2: SGDLS and YYNGEE. CDR3 in amino acids: CASSFWPLVGYEQYF. The CDR3 DNA reads TGTGCCAGCAGCTTCTGGCCCTTAGTTGGGTACGAGCAGTACTTC.

There are many counts of this clonotype. The J gene is TRBJ2-5, the V gene TRBV7-2, with no clear D. The CDR3 is made up of 14 amino acids. Germline V gives CDR1 SGHTA, CDR2 FQGNSA. V was shortened by 5 bases and J by 4 bases, with 14 bases between the two germline ends. The DNA for the CDR3 is TGTGCCAGCAGCGGCTTGATGCGGCGAGAGACCCAGTACTTC. It specifies CASSGLMRRETQYF.

There are many counts of this clonotype. The CDR3 DNA is TGTGCCAGCAGTTTCTTGGACAGGGTGAATCAGCCCCAGCATTTT. It specifies CASSFLDRVNQPQHF. V and J are TRBV28 and TRBJ1-5; 8 nucleotides agree with TRBD1. CDR3 size: 15 residues. CDR1 and CDR2 from the germline V gene are MDHEN and SYDVKM. After removal of 3 bases from V and 4 bases from J, the junction contained 5 bases not matched to a gene.

This clonotype came up a few times. Written as DNA, the CDR3 is TGTGCCAGCAGCCAAGACCCACCATGGAATGAGCAGTTCTTC. It yields the protein CASSQDPPWNEQFF. V and J are TRBV14 and TRBJ2-1, with no clear D. This CDR3 has 14 residues. Trimming shortened V by 0 bases and J by 7 bases, and 10 bases separated the two germline ends. Per the germline V gene, CDR1 is SGHDN and CDR2 is FVKESK.

This clonotype was observed at least ten times. The chain carries TRBV2 and TRBJ2-7; 8 nucleotides match TRBD1. The ends lost 5 bases at V and 0 bases at J; junction bases unmatched: 6. The length of the CDR3 is 15 residues. From germline, CDR1 is SNHLY and CDR2 FYNNEI. DNA of the CDR3: TGTGCCAGCAGTCCAGGGGGCGCCGGCTCCTACGAGCAGTACTTC. This encodes CASSPGGAGSYEQYF.

This clonotype was counted at least ten times. Written as DNA, the CDR3 is TGTGCCTGGAGGTCGGGCCTAGGCAATCAGCCCCAGCATTTT. Encoded protein: CAWRSGLGNQPQHF. J is TRBJ1-5 and V is TRBV30; D gene uncertain. The germline V and J ends were trimmed by 3 bases and 2 bases, with 11 bases remaining between them. The CDR3 has 14 amino acids. Germline V gene sequence: CDR1 GTSNPN, CDR2 SVGIG (reference sequence).

This clonotype appeared many times. The V call is TRBV15, the J call TRBJ2-1; 12 bases are shared with TRBD2. The length of the CDR3 is 17 residues. Trimming cost V 3 bases and J 6 bases; bases outside gene matches: 9. Germline V lookup: CDR1 LNHNV, CDR2 YYDKDF (reference sequence). CDR3 loop: CATSSRTSGKGLNEQFF. CDR3 DNA: TGTGCCACCAGCAGCCGGACTAGCGGGAAAGGGCTCAATGAGCAGTTCTTC. The variable domain in full, with the rest retrieved from reference TRBV15 and TRBJ2-1, is DAMVIQNPRYQVTQFGKPVTLSCSQTLNHNVMYWYQQKSSQAPKLLFHYYDKDFNNEADTPDNFQSRRPNTSFCFLDIRSPGLGDTAMYLCATSSRTSGKGLNEQFFGPGTRLTVL.